The T cell receptor (beta chain) under discussion was sequenced for a study of OX40 agonist ivuxolimab in advanced cancers. General study results and limits: Clones of CD4+ and CD8+ blood T cells grew by week 6 at doses of 0.1 to 3.0 mg/kg.

Some clones are missing from TCRdb's copy, which holds only in-frame ones; the method was immunoSEQ multiplex PCR. The sample shows 26,000 or so clones, roughly 90% of them seen only once. Trimming took 0 bases from V and 5 from J; bases not matched to a gene: 9. The CDR3 loop spans 16 amino acids. Germline V CDR1 and CDR2: SGDLS, YYNGEE. In this sample, this clone turned up once. Its target is unknown. This sequence joins TRBV9 and TRBJ1-1; 8 nucleotides match TRBD1. The receptor's source is an adult with an advanced solid tumor such as melanoma, head and neck, liver or kidney cancer. Sequences were derived from CD4+ or CD8+ T cells sorted from blood, sampled in a trial of the OX40 agonist ivuxolimab. The CDR3 region has the DNA TGTGCCAGCAGCGTAGGGGCAGGGGGCGCCGGAACTGAAGCTTTCTTT. Translated: CASSVGAGGAGTEAFF.